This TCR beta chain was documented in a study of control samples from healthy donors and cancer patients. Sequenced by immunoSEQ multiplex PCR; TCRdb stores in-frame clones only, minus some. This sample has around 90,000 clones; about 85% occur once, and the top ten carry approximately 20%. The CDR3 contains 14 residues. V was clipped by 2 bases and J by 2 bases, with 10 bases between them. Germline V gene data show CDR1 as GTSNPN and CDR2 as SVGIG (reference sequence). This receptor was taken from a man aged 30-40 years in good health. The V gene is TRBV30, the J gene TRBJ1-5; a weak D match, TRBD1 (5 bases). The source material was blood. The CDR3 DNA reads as TGTGCCTGGAGTTCAGGGACGGGCAATCAGCCCCAGCATTTT. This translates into CAWSSGTGNQPQHF.